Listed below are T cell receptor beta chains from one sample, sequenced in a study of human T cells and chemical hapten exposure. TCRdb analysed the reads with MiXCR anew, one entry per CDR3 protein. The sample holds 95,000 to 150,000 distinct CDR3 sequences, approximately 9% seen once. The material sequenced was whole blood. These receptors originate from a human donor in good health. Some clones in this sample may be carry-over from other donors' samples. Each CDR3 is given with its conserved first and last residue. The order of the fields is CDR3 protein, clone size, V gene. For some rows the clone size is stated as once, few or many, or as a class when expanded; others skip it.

CASSYGTSGRGRYNEQFF | few | TRBV7-2
CASSVWGGRDTQYF | NA | TRBV5-6
CASSYQASNSPLHF | many | TRBV6-5
CASSLAGGLVGYEQYF | few | TRBV5-6
CASSEGEGPNEAFF | few | TRBV2
CATSRDPRASYEQYF | few | TRBV15
CASSYRTSGGSYEQYF | few | TRBV6-2/TRBV6-3
CASSSSGGAPNEQFF | NA | TRBV7-2
CASTNRGRKNYGYTF | NA | TRBV6-2/TRBV6-3
CSARDLGRGRETQYF | few | TRBV20-1
CASSPSGGHNEQFF | many | TRBV5-6
CASSVGQVSSYEQYF | few | TRBV9
CASSQGAGASTDTQYF | NA | TRBV4-3
CASSLAVGPYEQYF | few | TRBV5-1
CASSSEGHSYEQYF | few | TRBV5-1
CASRSTSGVPETQYF | many | TRBV6-5
CATSRAKGAYNEQFF | NA | TRBV15
CASSTGPLGETQYF | NA | TRBV11-2
CASSSHQETQYF | NA | TRBV7-9
CSVDGGPSYEQYF | NA | TRBV29-1
CASSLDRVGEKLFF | few | TRBV5-1
CASSLALTGELFF | few | TRBV7-9
CASSQESRGSSYNEQFF | NA | TRBV3-1
CATREAGHYGYTF | many | TRBV27
CASSPDLSSYNEQFF | few | TRBV11-3
CASSFDRGEAFF | many | TRBV5-1
CASSSLKRGTHNEQFF | NA | TRBV7-8
CASSYRGGIGNEQFF | NA | TRBV6-5
CSVSSGGYTEAFF | many | TRBV29-1
CASSFPSGQNEAFF | many | TRBV12-3/TRBV12-4
CASSPDGSNQPQHF | many | TRBV18
CASRLAGPYNEQFF | many | TRBV12-3/TRBV12-4